Below, one T cell receptor (beta chain) is given with its context. Assay used: immunoSEQ multiplex PCR; TCRdb lists only in-frame clones, some missing. The data show about 200,000 clones, 88% seen once. This sample was taken from a study of blood T cell repertoires in COVID-19. The origin of this receptor is a man aged 18 to 29 with active or convalescent COVID-19. Sequenced material: peripheral blood.

This CDR3 is CAWTGRVHSPLHF. Written as DNA, the CDR3 is TGTGCCTGGACGGGCAGGGTGCATTCACCCCTCCACTTT. The genes are TRBV30 and TRBJ1-6; perhaps TRBD1 as D (5 bases). CDR3 length equals 13 residues. The V end lost 4 bases, the J end lost 8 bases, and 12 bases lay between the germline ends. Germline V gene data show CDR1 as GTSNPN and CDR2 as SVGIG (reference sequence).